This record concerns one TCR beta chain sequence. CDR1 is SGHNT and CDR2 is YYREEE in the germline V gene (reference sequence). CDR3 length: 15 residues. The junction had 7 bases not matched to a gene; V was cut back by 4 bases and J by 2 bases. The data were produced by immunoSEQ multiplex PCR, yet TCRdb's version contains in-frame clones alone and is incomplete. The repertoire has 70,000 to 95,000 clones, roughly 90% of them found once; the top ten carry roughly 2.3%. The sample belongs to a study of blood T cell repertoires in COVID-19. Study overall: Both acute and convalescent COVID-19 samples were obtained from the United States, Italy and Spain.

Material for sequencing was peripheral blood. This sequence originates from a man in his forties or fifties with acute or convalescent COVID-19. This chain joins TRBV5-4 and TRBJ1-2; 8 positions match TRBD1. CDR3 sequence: CASSEGTGMNYGYTF. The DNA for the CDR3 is TGTGCCAGCAGCGAGGGGACAGGAATGAACTATGGCTACACCTTC.